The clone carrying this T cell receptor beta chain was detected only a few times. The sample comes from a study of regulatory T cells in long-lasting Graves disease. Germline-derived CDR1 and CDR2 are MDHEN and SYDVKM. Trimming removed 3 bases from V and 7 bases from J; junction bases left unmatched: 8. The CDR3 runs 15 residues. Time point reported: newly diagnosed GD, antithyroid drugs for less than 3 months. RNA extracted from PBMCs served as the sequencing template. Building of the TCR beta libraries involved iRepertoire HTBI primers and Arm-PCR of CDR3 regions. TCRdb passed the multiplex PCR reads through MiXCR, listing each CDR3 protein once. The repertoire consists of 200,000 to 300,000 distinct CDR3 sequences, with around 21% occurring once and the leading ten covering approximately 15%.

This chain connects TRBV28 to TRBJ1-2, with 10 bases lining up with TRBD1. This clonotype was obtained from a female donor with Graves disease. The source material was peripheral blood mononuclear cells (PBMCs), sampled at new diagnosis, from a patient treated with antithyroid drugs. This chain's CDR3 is CASSFDRGRFGGYTF. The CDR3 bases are TGTGCCAGCAGTTTCGACAGGGGGCGGTTTGGTGGCTACACCTTC.